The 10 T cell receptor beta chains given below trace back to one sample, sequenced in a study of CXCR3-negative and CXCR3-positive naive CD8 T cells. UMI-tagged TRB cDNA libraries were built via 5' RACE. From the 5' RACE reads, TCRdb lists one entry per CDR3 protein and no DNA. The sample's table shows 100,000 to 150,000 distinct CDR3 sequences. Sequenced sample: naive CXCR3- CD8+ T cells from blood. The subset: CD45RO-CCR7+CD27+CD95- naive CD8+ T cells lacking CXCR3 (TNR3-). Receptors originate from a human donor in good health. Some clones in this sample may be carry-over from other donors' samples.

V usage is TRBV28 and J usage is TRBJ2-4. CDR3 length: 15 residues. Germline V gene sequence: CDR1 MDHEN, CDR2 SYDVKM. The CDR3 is CASSPYSRAKNIQYF. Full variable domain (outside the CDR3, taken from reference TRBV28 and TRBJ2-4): DVKVTQSSRYLVKRTGEKVFLECVQDMDHENMFWYRQDPGLGLRLIYFSYDVKMKEKGDIPEGYSVSREKKERFSLILESASTNQTSMYLCASSPYSRAKNIQYFGAGTRLSVL.

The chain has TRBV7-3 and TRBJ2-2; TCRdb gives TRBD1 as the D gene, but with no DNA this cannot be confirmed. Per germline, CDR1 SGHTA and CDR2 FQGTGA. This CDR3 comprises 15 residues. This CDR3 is CASSLGGRGAGELFF.

CDR3: CASSYRDSSINEQFF. The chain combines TRBV28 with TRBJ2-1; the TCRdb call, TRBD1, lacks DNA for checking. This CDR3 spans 15 amino acids. CDR1 is MDHEN, CDR2 SYDVKM, per germline.

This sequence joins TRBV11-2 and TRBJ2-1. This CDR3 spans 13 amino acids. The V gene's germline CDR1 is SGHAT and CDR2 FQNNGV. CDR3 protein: CASSFFSYNEQFF.

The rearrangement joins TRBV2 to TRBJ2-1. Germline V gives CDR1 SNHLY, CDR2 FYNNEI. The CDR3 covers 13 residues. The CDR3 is CASSPFAVDEQFF.

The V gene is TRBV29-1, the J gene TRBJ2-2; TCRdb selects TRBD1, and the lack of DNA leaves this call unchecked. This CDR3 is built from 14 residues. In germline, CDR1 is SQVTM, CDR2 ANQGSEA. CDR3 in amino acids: CSGGQGAGTGELFF.

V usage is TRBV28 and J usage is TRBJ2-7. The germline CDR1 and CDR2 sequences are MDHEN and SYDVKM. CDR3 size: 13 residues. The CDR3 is CASSDNPSYEQYF.

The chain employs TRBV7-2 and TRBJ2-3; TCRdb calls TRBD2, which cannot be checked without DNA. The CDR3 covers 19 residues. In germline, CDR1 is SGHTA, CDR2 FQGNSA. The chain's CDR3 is CASSLAGELAGGPTDTQYF.

Here the CDR3 reads CASSQDSRTEAFF. This chain uses TRBV5-4 with TRBJ1-1; as DNA is missing, the TRBD1 call by TCRdb cannot be tested. The germline CDR1 and CDR2 sequences are SGHNT and YYREEE (reference sequence). The CDR3 runs 13 residues. Complete variable domain (other parts from reference TRBV5-4 and TRBJ1-1): ETGVTQSPTHLIKTRGQQVTLRCSSQSGHNTVSWYQQALGQGPQFIFQYYREEENGRGNFPPRFSGLQFPNYSSELNVNALELDDSALYLCASSQDSRTEAFFGQGTRLTVV.

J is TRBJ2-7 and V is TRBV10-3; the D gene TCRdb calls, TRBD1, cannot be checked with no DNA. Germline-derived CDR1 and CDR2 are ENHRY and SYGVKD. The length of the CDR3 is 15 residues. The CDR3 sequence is CAISAKRDTPYEQYF.